The 31 T cell receptor beta chains given below trace back to one sample, sequenced in a study of cytomegalovirus exposure and HLA in healthy donors. The PCR had 60 Vbeta and 13 Jbeta primers. Profiled with immunoSEQ multiplex PCR; TCRdb holds only in-frame clones, not every one. This table holds approximately 100,000 clones, around 80% found once. The sample taken for sequencing was PBMCs. These receptors were obtained from a man aged 55 to 70 in good health and CMV-seropositive.

J is TRBJ1-4 and V is TRBV10-2; 10 nucleotides match TRBD1. Germline trimming cut 8 bases from V and 3 bases from J; bases unmatched to any gene: 6. Germline CDR1 reads WSHSY; CDR2 reads SAAADI. The CDR3 sequence is 15 residues long. CDR3 sequence reads: CASRDRGAPNEKLFF. In DNA form, the CDR3 reads TGCGCCAGCCGGGACAGGGGTGCCCCTAATGAAAAACTGTTTTTT.

The gene calls are TRBV10-2 and TRBJ2-2; D is possibly TRBD2 (5 bases). CDR1 and CDR2 (germline): WSHSY, SAAADI. The CDR3 is 17 amino acids. Trimming took 4 bases from V and 7 from J, leaving 22 bases between them. CDR3: CASSAPSRIAMDGELFF. CDR3 nucleotides: TGCGCCAGCAGTGCCCCGAGTCGAATAGCGATGGACGGGGAGCTGTTTTTT.

A few counts support this clone. The CDR3 DNA is TGTGCCAGCAGTAGACAGGGTGCTTGGAACACTGAAGCTTTCTTT. Translated, it gives CASSRQGAWNTEAFF. The genes are TRBV25-1 and TRBJ1-1, with TRBD1 matching over 7 bases. This CDR3 spans 15 amino acids. Germline CDR1 and CDR2: MGHDK and SYGVNS. V shed 5 bases and J 1 base; nucleotides not matched to a gene: 7.

This chain connects TRBV30 to TRBJ1-2; D is possibly TRBD1 (5 bases). Germline V CDR1 and CDR2: GTSNPN, SVGIG (reference sequence). V lost 0 bases and J 8 bases, leaving 19 bases between the germline ends. The length of the CDR3 is 15 residues. The CDR3 reads CAWSVTGAGLRGYTF. In DNA, the CDR3 is TGTGCCTGGAGTGTCACTGGGGCCGGTTTGAGGGGCTACACCTTC. The entire variable domain, with the rest obtained from reference TRBV30 and TRBJ1-2, is as follows: SQTIHQWPATLVQPVGSPLSLECTVEGTSNPNLYWYRQAAGRGLQLLFYSVGIGQISSEVPQNLSASRPQDRQFILSSKKLLLSDSGFYLCAWSVTGAGLRGYTFGSGTRLTVV.

The chain joins TRBV11-2 to TRBJ2-3, with D maybe TRBD1 (6 bases). CDR3 length equals 12 residues. V lost 5 bases to trimming and J lost 14 bases, with 17 bases between them. The V gene's germline CDR1 is SGHAT and CDR2 FQNNGV. Written as DNA, the CDR3 is TGTGCCAGCAGCAAGGGGGTCACGTCGTGGTATTTT. It encodes CASSKGVTSWYF.

J is TRBJ1-6 and V is TRBV6-1, with 7 bases identical to TRBD1. V shed 5 bases, J shed 10 bases, and the junction held 11 bases outside the gene matches. Looked up from germline, CDR1 is MNHNS and CDR2 is SASEGT. There are 15 residues in the CDR3. The CDR3 here is CASSRAGQIASPLHF. In nucleotides, the CDR3 is TGTGCCAGCAGTCGTGCGGGACAGATAGCCTCACCCCTCCACTTT.

The chain carries TRBV9 and TRBJ2-1; 12 bases line up with TRBD2. Looked up from germline, CDR1 is SGDLS and CDR2 is YYNGEE. The CDR3 is 17 amino acids. With 4 bases clipped from V and 5 bases from J, the junction kept 10 bases outside the gene matches. CDR3 loop: CASSLRPTSGGNNEQFF. In DNA form, the CDR3 reads TGTGCCAGCAGCCTCCGACCTACTAGCGGGGGGAACAATGAGCAGTTCTTC. The whole variable domain, filled in from reference TRBV9 and TRBJ2-1, reads DSGVTQTPKHLITATGQRVTLRCSPRSGDLSVYWYQQSLDQGLQFLIQYYNGEERAKGNILERFSAQQFPDLHSELNLSSLELGDSALYFCASSLRPTSGGNNEQFFGPGTRLTVL.

V usage is TRBV19 and J usage is TRBJ1-5; the match to TRBD1 covers 11 bases. The CDR3 consists of 15 residues. The germline V gene encodes CDR1 LNHDA and CDR2 SQIVND (reference sequence). V gave up 1 base and J gave up 5 bases; unmatched junction bases: 1. The CDR3 spells CASSIGTGGYQPQHF. Here the CDR3 DNA reads TGTGCCAGTAGTATAGGGACAGGGGGCTATCAGCCCCAGCATTTT. Variable domain in full (rest from reference TRBV19 and TRBJ1-5): DGGITQSPKYLFRKEGQNVTLSCEQNLNHDAMYWYRQDPGQGLRLIYYSQIVNDFQKGDIAEGYSVSREKKESFPLTVTSAQKNPTAFYLCASSIGTGGYQPQHFGDGTRLSIL.

The rearrangement links TRBV29-1 to TRBJ1-1; a possible D gene is TRBD1 (6 bases). Germline CDR1 is SQVTM and CDR2 is ANQGSEA. V was pared by 5 bases and J by 6 bases, with 19 bases between. The CDR3 loop spans 14 amino acids. The CDR3 region has the DNA TGCAGCGTTTTAGTGCAGGGGAAATGGGCTGAAGCTTTCTTT. The encoded protein is CSVLVQGKWAEAFF.

Here the CDR3 reads CASRPRMRVTTSTDTQYF. The CDR3 DNA sequence: TGTGCCAGCAGGCCTAGAATGCGAGTCACGACTAGCACAGATACGCAGTATTTT. This chain links TRBV5-8 with TRBJ2-3; D is unclear. The germline V and J ends were trimmed by 5 bases and 0 bases, with 22 bases remaining between them. The CDR3 totals 18 residues. CDR1 is SGHTS, CDR2 YDEGEE, per germline.

The J gene is TRBJ1-1, the V gene TRBV10-3; 9 bases are shared with TRBD1. The CDR3 runs to 16 residues. V lost 4 bases to trimming and J lost 3 bases; unmatched junction nucleotides: 9. Germline V gene lookup returns CDR1 ENHRY and CDR2 SYGVKD. This CDR3 reads CAISVTGGGSYTEAFF. Here the CDR3 DNA reads TGTGCCATCAGTGTCACAGGGGGCGGCTCGTACACTGAAGCTTTCTTT.

The rearrangement uses TRBV5-6 and TRBJ2-3, with TRBD2 matching 14 bases. The germline CDR1 and CDR2 sequences are SGHDT and YYEEEE. The CDR3 length is 14 residues. The V segment lost 7 bases and the J segment 4 bases; nucleotides outside the gene matches: 2. The CDR3 sequence is CASGLAGGADTQYF. The CDR3 region has the DNA TGTGCCAGCGGACTAGCGGGGGGCGCAGATACGCAGTATTTT.

The chain has TRBV19 and TRBJ2-3; TRBD2 might be the D (5 bases). This CDR3 has 13 amino acids. Germline CDR1 and CDR2: LNHDA and SQIVND (reference sequence). Trimming cost V 2 bases and J 3 bases, with 6 bases left between them. The CDR3 coding sequence is TGTGCCAGTAGTATAACGGGAACAGATACGCAGTATTTT. The encoded protein is CASSITGTDTQYF.

The chain is built from TRBV7-3 and TRBJ2-3, with TRBD1 matching over 8 bases. Trimming removed 4 bases from V and 1 base from J; junction bases left unmatched: 1. The CDR3 length is 14 residues. The V gene's germline CDR1 is SGHTA and CDR2 FQGTGA. CDR3 coding DNA: TGTGCCAGCAGCTCAGGGGGCGGCACAGATACGCAGTATTTT. It codes for CASSSGGGTDTQYF.

This rearrangement joins TRBV4-1 to TRBJ2-5, with TRBD2 identical over 7 bases. The V segment lost 3 bases and the J segment 4 bases; nucleotides outside the gene matches: 8. CDR1 MGHRA and CDR2 YSYEKL come from the germline V gene. The CDR3 length is 15 residues. The CDR3 DNA reads as TGCGCCAGCAGCCACCCGGCGGGGGTTCTAGAGACCCAGTACTTC. Its protein product is CASSHPAGVLETQYF.

The V gene is TRBV9, the J gene TRBJ2-5; a weak D match, TRBD2 (5 bases). The CDR3 runs to 13 residues. V gave up 3 bases and J gave up 11 bases, with 17 bases separating them. Germline V lookup: CDR1 SGDLS, CDR2 YYNGEE. The DNA of the CDR3 is TGTGCCAGCAGCGGCGGACCCTTTGGGGAGCAGTACTTC. It codes for CASSGGPFGEQYF.

This clone has just a few counts. The J gene is TRBJ1-5, the V gene TRBV19, with 7 nucleotides matching TRBD1. V was pared by 5 bases and J by 4 bases, with 17 bases of the junction left unmatched. CDR3 size: 18 residues. Germline CDR1 LNHDA, CDR2 SQIVND (reference sequence). CDR3 protein: CASSLSYTRTGVNQPQHF. CDR3 nucleotides: TGTGCCAGTAGTTTGAGCTACACCCGTACAGGGGTTAATCAGCCCCAGCATTTT.

The chain joins TRBV18 to TRBJ1-6, with 11 nucleotides matching TRBD1. CDR1 and CDR2 (germline): KGHSH, LQKENI. This CDR3 has 17 residues. Trimming removed 2 bases from V and 9 bases from J; junction bases left unmatched: 9. This chain's CDR3 is CASSPNGQGAGGSPLHF. The DNA for the CDR3 is TGTGCCAGCTCACCAAATGGACAGGGGGCGGGAGGTTCACCCCTCCACTTT.

This sequence joins TRBV19 and TRBJ2-5; TRBD2 agrees at 10 bases. Germline lookup yields CDR1 LNHDA and CDR2 SQIVND (reference sequence). Losses at the gene ends were 3 bases for V and 5 bases for J; bases not matched to a gene: 6. CDR3 length equals 15 residues. For the CDR3, the DNA is TGTGCCAGTAGTATGCAACTAGCGGGGATGGAGACCCAGTACTTC. Its translation is CASSMQLAGMETQYF.

The chain couples TRBV9 to TRBJ1-5; D uncertain. Germline CDR1 reads SGDLS; CDR2 reads YYNGEE. This CDR3 spans 13 amino acids. The ends were cut back, 4 bases at V and 10 bases at J, with 15 bases in the middle. The CDR3 sequence is CASSSDLTKPQHF. In nucleotides, the CDR3 is TGTGCCAGCAGCTCCGATTTAACTAAACCCCAGCATTTT.

This clone was counted only a few times. V gene TRBV4-1 combines with J gene TRBJ1-1, with TRBD1 matching over 7 bases. The CDR3 is made up of 15 amino acids. The ends lost 0 bases at V and 0 bases at J; junction bases unmatched: 1. Germline assignment: CDR1 MGHRA and CDR2 YSYEKL. The CDR3 coding sequence is TGCGCCAGCAGCCAAGAACAGGGGATGAACACTGAAGCTTTCTTT. Protein product: CASSQEQGMNTEAFF.

This chain joins TRBV5-6 and TRBJ2-7, with a possible D match to TRBD1 (7 bases). In germline, CDR1 is SGHDT, CDR2 YYEEEE. The V end was cut by 2 bases, the J end by 3 bases, with 12 bases between. The CDR3 runs 14 residues. The CDR3 sequence: CASSFGQGGYEQYF. The CDR3, as DNA: TGTGCCAGCAGCTTCGGCCAGGGGGGCTACGAGCAGTACTTC.

The chain uses TRBV7-9 and TRBJ2-7; tentative D call: TRBD1 (5 bases). Trimming pared 2 bases from V and 8 bases from J, leaving 10 bases between. Germline assignment: CDR1 SEHNR and CDR2 FQNEAQ (reference sequence). The CDR3 extends over 12 amino acids. The CDR3 reads CASSLSAGQQYF. The DNA for the CDR3 is TGTGCCAGCAGCTTATCGGCAGGGCAGCAGTACTTC.

The V and J genes are TRBV18 and TRBJ2-3; D is possibly TRBD1 (6 bases). The CDR3 totals 17 residues. V lost 5 bases and J 0 bases, leaving 18 bases between the germline ends. The V gene's germline CDR1 is KGHSH and CDR2 LQKENI. CDR3 coding DNA: TGTGCCAGCTCATTACGACAGGTGGTACTTAGCACAGATACGCAGTATTTT. Amino acids: CASSLRQVVLSTDTQYF.

V is TRBV27 and J is TRBJ2-3, with a weak D call TRBD1 (5 bases). Trimming left V 2 bases short and J 5 bases short, with 11 bases between. The CDR3 is 14 amino acids. In germline, CDR1 is MNHEY, CDR2 SMNVEV (reference sequence). The CDR3 DNA follows: TGTGCCAGCAGTTTAGGGGCCTGGGAAGATACGCAGTATTTT. Its protein is CASSLGAWEDTQYF.

As DNA, the CDR3 is TGTGCCAGCATTAAGGACAGGGCGGGGTACCAAGAGACCCAGTACTTC. This sequence encodes CASIKDRAGYQETQYF. The V gene is TRBV2, the J gene TRBJ2-5, with 8 bases matching TRBD1. The length of the CDR3 is 16 residues. Trimming cost V 7 bases and J 0 bases; bases outside gene matches: 10. CDR1 is SNHLY and CDR2 is FYNNEI in the germline V gene.

V gene TRBV7-6 combines with J gene TRBJ2-4, with 7 nucleotides matching TRBD1. The V and J ends lost 3 bases and 4 bases, in that order; junction bases with no gene match: 6. From germline, CDR1 is SGHVS and CDR2 FNYEAQ. This CDR3 has 15 amino acids. The CDR3 protein is CASSFTLTGKNIQYF. DNA of the CDR3: TGTGCCAGCAGCTTCACTTTGACAGGGAAAAACATTCAGTACTTC.

CDR3 DNA sequence: TGTGCCAGCAGCTTAACAACAGGGGTCTCCTACGAGCAGTACTTC. This encodes CASSLTTGVSYEQYF. The chain combines TRBV7-9 with TRBJ2-7; 7 positions match TRBD1. The CDR3 covers 15 residues. V shed 2 bases, J shed 0 bases, and the junction held 4 bases outside the gene matches. Germline CDR1 reads SEHNR; CDR2 reads FQNEAQ (reference sequence).

This clone was seen once. The chain joins TRBV2 to TRBJ2-5, with 13 bases that match TRBD2. The J call could be wrong; TRBJ2-7 is a better fit for the DNA end. This CDR3 contains 14 residues. Germline loops: CDR1 SNHLY, CDR2 FYNNEI. The CDR3 protein is CASSRLAGGYEQYF. CDR3 nucleotide sequence: TGTGCCAGCAGCCGACTAGCGGGGGGCTACGAGCAGTACTTC.

The genes are TRBV4-3 and TRBJ1-3, with D maybe TRBD1 (5 bases). From germline, CDR1 is LGHNA and CDR2 YSLEER. The CDR3 has 13 residues. Trimming cost V 3 bases and J 3 bases, with 6 bases left between them. CDR3 sequence (DNA): TGCGCCAGCAGCCAGGGGCATGGAAACACCATATATTTT. Amino acids: CASSQGHGNTIYF.

This CDR3 is CASSPHRTGKGHEQYF. In DNA form, the CDR3 reads TGTGCCAGCAGTCCCCATCGGACAGGGAAAGGCCACGAGCAGTACTTC. The J gene is TRBJ2-5, the V gene TRBV6-6; 8 positions match TRBD1. The DNA end is a closer match to TRBJ2-7, so the J assignment may be wrong. The CDR3 runs 16 residues. Germline CDR1 is MNHNY and CDR2 is SVGAGI (reference sequence).